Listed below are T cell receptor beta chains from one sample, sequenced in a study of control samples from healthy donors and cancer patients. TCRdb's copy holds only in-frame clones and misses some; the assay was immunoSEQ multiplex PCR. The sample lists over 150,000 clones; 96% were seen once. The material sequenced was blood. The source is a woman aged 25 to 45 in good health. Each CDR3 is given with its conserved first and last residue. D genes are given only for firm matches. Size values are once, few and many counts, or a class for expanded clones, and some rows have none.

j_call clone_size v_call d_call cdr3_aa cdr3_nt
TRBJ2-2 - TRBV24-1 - CATSDPRTEGTGELFF TGTGCCACCAGTGATCCTAGGACAGAGGGCACCGGGGAGCTGTTTTTT
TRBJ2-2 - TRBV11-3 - CASSLGASTGELFF TGTGCCAGCAGCTTAGGGGCCAGCACCGGGGAGCTGTTTTTT
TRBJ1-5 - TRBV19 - CASSFRDNQPQHF TGTGCCAGTAGTTTCAGAGATAATCAGCCCCAGCATTTT
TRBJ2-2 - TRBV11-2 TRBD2 CASSLLRSGENTGELFF TGTGCCAGCAGCTTATTACGGAGCGGGGAGAACACCGGGGAGCTGTTTTTT
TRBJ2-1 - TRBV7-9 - CASSLGGRREQFF TGTGCCAGCAGCTTAGGGGGCAGAAGAGAGCAGTTCTTC
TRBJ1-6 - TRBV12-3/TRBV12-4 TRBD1 CASKGTGYSPLHF TGTGCCAGCAAAGGGACAGGGTATTCACCCCTCCACTTT
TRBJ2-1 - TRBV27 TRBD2 CASSPTSGGPNNEQFF TGTGCCAGCAGTCCAACAAGCGGGGGGCCCAACAATGAGCAGTTCTTC
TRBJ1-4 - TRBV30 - CASLSHSGGEKLFF TGTGCCTCACTATCGCACTCCGGCGGTGAAAAACTGTTTTTT
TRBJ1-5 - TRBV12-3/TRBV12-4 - CASSLMNHEPQHF TGTGCCAGCAGTTTGATGAATCACGAGCCCCAGCATTTT
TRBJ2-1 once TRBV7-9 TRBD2 CASSLELAGYNEQFF TGTGCCAGCAGCTTAGAACTAGCGGGGTACAATGAGCAGTTCTTC
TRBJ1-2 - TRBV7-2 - CASSLGGLGRGYTF TGTGCCAGCAGCTTAGGGGGACTTGGCCGTGGCTACACCTTC
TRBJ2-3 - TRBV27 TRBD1 CASSLFPGQGRTDTQYF TGTGCCAGCAGTTTATTTCCCGGACAGGGGCGCACAGATACGCAGTATTTT
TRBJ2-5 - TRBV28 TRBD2 CASSISGGRGAQYF TGTGCCAGCAGTATTTCGGGAGGCCGCGGGGCCCAGTACTTC
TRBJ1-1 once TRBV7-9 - CASSLDMDTEAFF TGTGCCAGCAGCTTAGACATGGACACTGAAGCTTTCTTT
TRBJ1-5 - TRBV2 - CASSLGRIQGPQHF TGTGCCAGCAGCCTGGGACGGATCCAAGGTCCCCAGCATTTT
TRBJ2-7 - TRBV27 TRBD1 CASSLDRRTYEQYF TGTGCCAGCAGTTTGGACAGGCGAACCTACGAGCAGTACTTC
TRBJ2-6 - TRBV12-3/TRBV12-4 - CASRSGANVLTF TGTGCCAGCCGAAGTGGGGCCAACGTCCTGACTTTC
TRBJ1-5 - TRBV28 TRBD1 CASMRDSYNQPQHF TGTGCCAGCATGCGGGACAGCTACAATCAGCCCCAGCATTTT
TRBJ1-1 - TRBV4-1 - CASSQVQAGNTEAFF TGCGCCAGCAGCCAAGTTCAAGCAGGGAACACTGAAGCTTTCTTT
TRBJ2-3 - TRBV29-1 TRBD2 CSVGASGSSTDTQYF TGCAGCGTTGGGGCTAGCGGGAGCTCCACAGATACGCAGTATTTT
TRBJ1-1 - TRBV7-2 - CASSPYRWLKMNTEAFF TGTGCCAGCAGCCCGTACCGTTGGCTGAAGATGAACACTGAAGCTTTCTTT